The source of this T cell receptor beta chain is a study of CD8 T cells in ankylosing spondylitis (dated by TCRdb to between 2016 and 2019). For the wider study: T cell receptor beta repertoires were profiled in healthy donors and ankylosing spondylitis patients so that disease-linked TCR variants could be found. Samples of peripheral blood were taken, and for ankylosing spondylitis patients, synovial fluid was collected as well. The full study cohort was made up of roughly 25 ankylosing spondylitis patients and 108 healthy donors.

Study-wide findings and limitations: Significant enrichment of the disease-linked clones was reported in matched synovial fluid samples from ankylosing spondylitis patients. A TCR beta motif of roughly 8 highly homologous amino acid variants appeared characteristic of blood from ankylosing spondylitis patients. In peripheral blood, the disease-linked clones were found at relatively low frequencies and had a CD8+ phenotype. Some motif variants had previously been reported in the synovial fluid and blood of reactive arthritis patients, which suggests shared mechanisms of disease initiation.

The instrument given in TCRdb is Illumina HiSeq 2500. TCR beta libraries were prepared by quantitative 5'-RACE with molecular barcodes. Per the source publication's procedure: Disease-linked TCR variants were identified with a new computational method built on a probabilistic model of VDJ rearrangement. TCRdb trimmed the raw reads at Q25, called clones with MiXCR and kept productive beta chains. Each CDR3 protein appears once, grouped with its most common genes and DNA. Here the V and J calls rest on TCRdb's processing, not on the authors' analysis. This sample is represented by about 450,000 distinct CDR3 sequences; 26% of them were singletons. Jointly, the top ten make up about 1% of the sample. The CDR3 measures 15 amino acids from cysteine to phenylalanine. The only DNA kept is the CDR3, 45 bases in frame from the first base. The V end gives up 5 bases and the J end 5 bases, leaving 5 bases in the junction not matched to a gene.

Concerning this clonotype itself: Its target antigen remains unknown. Base qualities are not at hand, and no much larger clone is one base apart.

The source material was blood, either unsorted or a sorted T cell fraction (not recorded which). The receptor comes from a male donor with ankylosing spondylitis. The V gene is TRBV12-3 or TRBV12-4 and the J gene is TRBJ2-1, with 11 bases matching TRBD2. The CDR3: CASSLRLAGNNEQFF. Here is the DNA: TGTGCCAGCAGTCTTAGACTAGCGGGAAACAATGAGCAGTTCTTC.